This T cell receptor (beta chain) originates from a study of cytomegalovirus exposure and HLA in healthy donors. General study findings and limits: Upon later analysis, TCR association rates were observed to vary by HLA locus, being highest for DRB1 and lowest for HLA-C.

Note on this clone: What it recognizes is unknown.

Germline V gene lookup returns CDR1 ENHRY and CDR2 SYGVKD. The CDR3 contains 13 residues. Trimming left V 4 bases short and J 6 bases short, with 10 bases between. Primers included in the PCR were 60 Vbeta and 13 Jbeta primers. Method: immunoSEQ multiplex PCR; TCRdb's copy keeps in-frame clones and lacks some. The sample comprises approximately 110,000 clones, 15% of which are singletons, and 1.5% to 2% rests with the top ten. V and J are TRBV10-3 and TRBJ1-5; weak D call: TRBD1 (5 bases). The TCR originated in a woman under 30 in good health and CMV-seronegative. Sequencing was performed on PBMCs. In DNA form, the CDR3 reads TGTGCCATCAGTGGGCAGGGAACTCAGCCCCAGCATTTT. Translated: CAISGQGTQPQHF.